Detailed here is one T cell receptor (beta chain). A few counts support this clonotype. The antigen this receptor binds is unknown. Nothing much larger sits one base from this clone, and base qualities are not available. Library method: PCR. DNA from cultured CD4+ T cells underwent TCR sequencing with the Oncomine TCR Beta short-read assay at the Johns Hopkins FTIC core. The QIAamp micro DNA kit was used to extract genomic DNA from the cultured CD4+ T cells. Oncomine TCR Beta libraries made from cultured CD4+ T cells were pooled using unique dual indexes and sequenced on an Illumina iSeq 100. The original methods were these. Non-productive sequences were filtered out, and CDR3s that did not start with C, did not end with F or W, or were shorter than 7 amino acids were discarded. Antigen-specific clonotypes were identified using the MANAFEST web application through comparison of peptide-stimulated wells with reference and other culture wells. An FDR below 0.05, an odds ratio above 5, and a productive frequency above 0.1% in at least two of three replicate wells were required for clones to be considered positive. A clonotype counted as cross-reactive if it showed significant expansion both in the SARS-CoV-2 spike wells and in at least one common cold coronavirus spike condition. CDR3 homology was assessed with Levenshtein distances (stringdist) and unrooted phylogenetic trees (ape) in R version 3.6.1. The public reads were reanalyzed by TCRdb: fastp trimming at Q25, MiXCR alignment, in-frame beta chains only. CDR3 protein sequences are deduplicated, and each keeps its most common genes and DNA. In this record, the V and J calls reflect TCRdb's handling and not the investigators' own analysis. The sample table shows some 16,000 distinct CDR3 sequences, and more than 45% are seen once. The ten largest clones capture about an eighth of the sample.

This specimen belongs to a study of vaccination and CD4 T cells after COVID-19 (dated by TCRdb to the early 2020s). With regard to the full study: Convalescent patients had a positive SARS-CoV-2 result on nasal swab PCR, and of these patients, about ten had mild disease and one had severe disease. Post-vaccine blood samples were taken a median of around 77 days after the second vaccine dose, with a range of 14 to 241 days. Post-COVID blood samples from convalescent patients were collected a median of around 100 days after diagnosis, with a range of roughly 30 to 170 days. For stimulating the cultures, overlapping spike peptide pools were used, derived from SARS-CoV-2 as well as from the common cold coronaviruses HCoV-NL63, HCoV-OC43 and HCoV-229E. Control cultures received a CEFX viral epitope pool as the positive control, an HIV-1 Nef peptide pool as the negative control, or no peptide. The convalescent cohort included six males and four females, with two Hispanic individuals, seven Caucasians, two Asians and one multiracial person. Participants got two doses of the Pfizer-BioNTech BNT162b2 vaccine (n=8) or two doses of the Moderna mRNA-1273 vaccine (n=2). The spike-specific CD4+ TCR repertoire was compared before and after mRNA vaccination in over nine COVID-19 convalescent patients and a few infection-naive healthy vaccine recipients.

In light of the paper, this sample's treatment or condition label describes: roughly 11-day PBMC culture with coronavirus spike peptide pools or control peptides (ViraFEST assay). To expand antigen-specific T cells with peptide pools and then pick out the expanded clonotypes through TCR sequencing, the study relied on the ViraFEST assay. Positive SARS-CoV-2 PCR tests in the convalescent patients dated from March to December 2020, before Alpha, Beta and Delta variants emerged in the United States. Each well held two million PBMCs cultured with roughly 10 ug/ml peptide pools in IMDM containing about 5% human AB serum and roughly 10 IU/ml IL-2. Half of the culture medium was replaced with fresh IL-2-containing medium on days 3 and 7. CD4+ T cells were isolated after less than twelve days of culture through negative selection using the EasySep CD4+ T cell isolation kit. PBMCs were separated from whole blood using Ficoll-Paque Plus gradient centrifugation and then either used fresh or cryopreserved at -140C. Each culture condition was generally run in triplicate wells.

Broader findings and caveats from the paper: Nearly all vaccine-specific clones in convalescent patients (304 of 307) were mono-reactive for SARS-CoV-2 spike rather than cross-reactive with common cold coronaviruses. The median number of SARS-CoV-2-reactive clonotypes rose from 20 to 25 after infection to 38 after vaccination, but the change was not significant. The number of convalescent patients in the study was relatively small, and the study did not examine early timepoints following natural infection. In convalescent patients, a median roughly 86% of post-vaccine SARS-CoV-2-reactive clones were detected only after vaccination, suggesting vaccine-specific priming.

The clonotype was recovered from a human donor who had recovered from COVID-19. The sequencing sample was made of CD4+ T cells from blood, cultured in vitro.

The sequenced DNA: TGTGCCAGCAGCTTAAGGGGGGAGGTAGCTGAAGCTTTCTTT. It specifies CASSLRGEVAEAFF. The rearranged segments are TRBV7-9 and TRBJ1-1; a weak D assignment points to TRBD1 (6 bases agree). V and J lose 2 bases and 6 bases, and a span of 13 bases separates them. Looking up the germline V gene (reference sequence) yields CDR1 SEHNR and CDR2 FQNEAQ. The CDR3 spans 14 residues, from the cysteine through the phenylalanine. Only the CDR3 region is kept as DNA, spanning 42 bases read in frame from base 1.